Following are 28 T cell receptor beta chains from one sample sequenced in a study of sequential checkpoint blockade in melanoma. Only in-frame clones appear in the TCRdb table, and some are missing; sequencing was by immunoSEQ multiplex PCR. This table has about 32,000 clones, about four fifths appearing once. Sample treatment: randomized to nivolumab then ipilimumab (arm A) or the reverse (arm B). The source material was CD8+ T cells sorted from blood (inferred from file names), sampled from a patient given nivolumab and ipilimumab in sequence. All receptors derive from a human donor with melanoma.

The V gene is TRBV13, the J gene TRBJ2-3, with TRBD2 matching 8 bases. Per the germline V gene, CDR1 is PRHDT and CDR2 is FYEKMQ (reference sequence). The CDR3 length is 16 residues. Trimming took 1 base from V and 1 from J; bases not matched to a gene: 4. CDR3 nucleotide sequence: TGTGCCAGCAGCTTAGCATTGCGGGGGGGCACAGATACGCAGTATTTT. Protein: CASSLALRGGTDTQYF.

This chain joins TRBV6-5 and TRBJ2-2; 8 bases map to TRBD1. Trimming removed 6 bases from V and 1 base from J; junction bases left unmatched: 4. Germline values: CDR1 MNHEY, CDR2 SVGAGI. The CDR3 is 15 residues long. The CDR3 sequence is CASSLQGENTGELFF. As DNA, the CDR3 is TGTGCCAGCAGCTTACAGGGGGAGAACACCGGGGAGCTGTTTTTT.

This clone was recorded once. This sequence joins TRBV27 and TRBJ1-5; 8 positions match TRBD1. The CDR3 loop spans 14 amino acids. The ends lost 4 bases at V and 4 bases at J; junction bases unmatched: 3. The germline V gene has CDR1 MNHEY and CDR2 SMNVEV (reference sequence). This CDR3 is CASSWTGLNQPQHF. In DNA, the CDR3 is TGTGCCAGCAGTTGGACAGGGCTAAATCAGCCCCAGCATTTT.

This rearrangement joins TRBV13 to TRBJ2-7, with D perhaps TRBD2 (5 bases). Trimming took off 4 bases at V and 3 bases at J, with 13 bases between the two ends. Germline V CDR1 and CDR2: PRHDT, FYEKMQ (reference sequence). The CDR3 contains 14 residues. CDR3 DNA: TGTGCCAGCAGCTGGACTTCTTTTAACTACGAGCAGTACTTC. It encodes CASSWTSFNYEQYF.

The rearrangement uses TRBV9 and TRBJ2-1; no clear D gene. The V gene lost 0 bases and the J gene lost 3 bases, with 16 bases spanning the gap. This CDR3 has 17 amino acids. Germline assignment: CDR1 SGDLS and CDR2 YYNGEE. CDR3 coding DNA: TGTGCCAGCAGCGTAGCTCGGTCTCGCGCCGTCTACAATGAGCAGTTCTTC. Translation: CASSVARSRAVYNEQFF.

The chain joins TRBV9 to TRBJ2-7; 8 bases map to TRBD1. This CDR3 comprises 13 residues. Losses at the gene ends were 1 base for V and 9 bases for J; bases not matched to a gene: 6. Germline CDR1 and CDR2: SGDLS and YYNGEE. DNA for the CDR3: TGTGCCAGCAGCGTAATGACAGGGGCAGGGCAGTACTTC. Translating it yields CASSVMTGAGQYF.

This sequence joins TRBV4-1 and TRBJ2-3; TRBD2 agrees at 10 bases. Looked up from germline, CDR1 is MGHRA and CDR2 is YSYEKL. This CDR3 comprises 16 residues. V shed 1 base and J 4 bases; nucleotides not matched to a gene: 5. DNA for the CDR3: TGCGCCAGCAGCCAAGCGCCCAGCGGGAGGGCAGATACGCAGTATTTT. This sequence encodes CASSQAPSGRADTQYF.

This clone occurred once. The CDR3 region is CASSADRGAYEQYF. The CDR3 coding sequence is TGTGCCAGCAGTGCGGACAGGGGGGCCTACGAGCAGTACTTC. This chain connects TRBV2 to TRBJ2-7, with 10 nucleotides matching TRBD1. This CDR3 is built from 14 residues. V lost 4 bases, J lost 2 bases, and 2 bases stayed unmatched. The germline V gene has CDR1 SNHLY and CDR2 FYNNEI.

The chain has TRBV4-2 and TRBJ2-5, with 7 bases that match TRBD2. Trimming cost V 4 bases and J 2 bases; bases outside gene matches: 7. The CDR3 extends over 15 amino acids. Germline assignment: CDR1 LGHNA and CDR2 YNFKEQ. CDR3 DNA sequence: TGTGCCAGCAGCCGGTTGCAGCGGGATCAAGAGACCCAGTACTTC. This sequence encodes CASSRLQRDQETQYF.

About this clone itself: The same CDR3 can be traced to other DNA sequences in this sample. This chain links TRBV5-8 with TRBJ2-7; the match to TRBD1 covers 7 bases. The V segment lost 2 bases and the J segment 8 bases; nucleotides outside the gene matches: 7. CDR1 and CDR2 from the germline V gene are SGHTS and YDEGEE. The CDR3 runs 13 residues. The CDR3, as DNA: TGTGCCAGCAGCTTAGGGACAGACAAGAAGCAGTACTTC. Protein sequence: CASSLGTDKKQYF. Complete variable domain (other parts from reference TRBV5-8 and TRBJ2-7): EAGVTQSPTHLIKTRGQQATLRCSPISGHTSVYWYQQALGLGLQFLLWYDEGEERNRGNFPPRFSGRQFPNYSSELNVNALELEDSALYLCASSLGTDKKQYFGPGTRLTVT.

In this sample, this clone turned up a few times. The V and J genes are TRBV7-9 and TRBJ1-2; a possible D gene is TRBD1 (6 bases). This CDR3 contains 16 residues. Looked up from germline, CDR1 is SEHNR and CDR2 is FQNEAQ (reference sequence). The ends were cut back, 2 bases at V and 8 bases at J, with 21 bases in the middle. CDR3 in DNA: TGTGCCAGCAGCTTAAATCCAGGGGCAGCATTATGGGGCTACACCTTC. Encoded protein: CASSLNPGAALWGYTF. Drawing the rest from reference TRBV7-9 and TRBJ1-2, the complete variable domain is DTGVSQNPRHKITKRGQNVTFRCDPISEHNRLYWYRQTLGQGPEFLTYFQNEAQLEKSRLLSDRFSAERPKGSFSTLEIQRTEQGDSAMYLCASSLNPGAALWGYTFGSGTRLTVV.

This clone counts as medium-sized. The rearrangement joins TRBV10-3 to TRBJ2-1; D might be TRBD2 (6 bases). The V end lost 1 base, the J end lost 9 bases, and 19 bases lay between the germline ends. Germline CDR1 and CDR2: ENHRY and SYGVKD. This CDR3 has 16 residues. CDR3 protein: CAISELGTGATFEQFF. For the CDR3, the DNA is TGTGCCATCAGTGAGTTGGGTACGGGAGCGACTTTTGAGCAGTTCTTC.

The CDR3 bases are TGTGCCAGCAGCCCCGGGGACTCTAGCTCCTACAATGAGCAGTTCTTC. It specifies CASSPGDSSSYNEQFF. This sequence joins TRBV9 and TRBJ2-1; TRBD2 is a possible D gene (6 bases). Germline V CDR1 and CDR2: SGDLS, YYNGEE. V was shortened by 4 bases and J by 0 bases, with 14 bases between the two germline ends. The CDR3 runs to 16 residues.

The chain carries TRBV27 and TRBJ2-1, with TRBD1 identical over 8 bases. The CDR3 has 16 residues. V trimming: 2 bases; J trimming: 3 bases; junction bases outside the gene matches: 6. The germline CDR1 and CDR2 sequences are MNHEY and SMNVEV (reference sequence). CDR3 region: CASSLVRGHLYNEQFF. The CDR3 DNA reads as TGTGCCAGCAGTTTAGTCAGGGGGCATCTCTACAATGAGCAGTTCTTC.

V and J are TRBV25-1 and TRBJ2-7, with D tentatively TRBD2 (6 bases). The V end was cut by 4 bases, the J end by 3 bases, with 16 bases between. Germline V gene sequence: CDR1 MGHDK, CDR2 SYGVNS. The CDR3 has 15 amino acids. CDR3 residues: CASSVASWGLYEQYF. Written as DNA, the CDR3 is TGTGCCAGCAGTGTGGCCAGCTGGGGACTCTACGAGCAGTACTTC.

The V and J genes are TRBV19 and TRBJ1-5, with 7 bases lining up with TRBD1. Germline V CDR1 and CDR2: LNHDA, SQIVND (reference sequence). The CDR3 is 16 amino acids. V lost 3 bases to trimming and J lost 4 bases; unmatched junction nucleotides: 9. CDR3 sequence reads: CASSMPWDSRNQPQHF. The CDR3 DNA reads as TGTGCCAGTAGTATGCCTTGGGACAGCAGGAATCAGCCCCAGCATTTT.

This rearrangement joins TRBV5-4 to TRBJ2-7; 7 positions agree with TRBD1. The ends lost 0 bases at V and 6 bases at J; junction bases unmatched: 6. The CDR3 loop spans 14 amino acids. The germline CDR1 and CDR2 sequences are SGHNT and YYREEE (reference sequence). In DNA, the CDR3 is TGTGCCAGCAGCTTGGCACGTCAGGGGGTCGAGCAGTACTTC. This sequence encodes CASSLARQGVEQYF.

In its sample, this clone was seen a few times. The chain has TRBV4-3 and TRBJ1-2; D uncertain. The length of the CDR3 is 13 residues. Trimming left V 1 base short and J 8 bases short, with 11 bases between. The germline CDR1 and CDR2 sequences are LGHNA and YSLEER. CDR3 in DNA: TGCGCCAGCAGCCAAGCCTGGCGGAGCGGCTACACCTTC. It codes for CASSQAWRSGYTF.

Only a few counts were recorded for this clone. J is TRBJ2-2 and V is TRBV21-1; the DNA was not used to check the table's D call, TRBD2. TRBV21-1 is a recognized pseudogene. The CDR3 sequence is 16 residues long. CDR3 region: CANGTSGRGNTGELFF. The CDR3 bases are TGTGCCAACGGGACTAGCGGGAGGGGGAACACCGGGGAGCTGTTTTTT.

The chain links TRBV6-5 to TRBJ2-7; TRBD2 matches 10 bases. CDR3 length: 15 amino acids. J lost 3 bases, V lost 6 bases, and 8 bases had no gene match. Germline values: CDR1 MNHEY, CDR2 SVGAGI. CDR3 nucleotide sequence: TGTGCCAGCAGCTCCCCTAGCGGGGGCCTCTACGAGCAGTACTTC. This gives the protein CASSSPSGGLYEQYF.

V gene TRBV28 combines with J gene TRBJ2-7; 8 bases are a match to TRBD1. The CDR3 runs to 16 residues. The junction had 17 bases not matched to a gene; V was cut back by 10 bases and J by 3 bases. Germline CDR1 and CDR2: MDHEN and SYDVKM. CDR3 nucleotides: TGTGCCACCCCTGGGGGGAACAGGGGGAAAAACTACGAGCAGTACTTC. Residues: CATPGGNRGKNYEQYF.

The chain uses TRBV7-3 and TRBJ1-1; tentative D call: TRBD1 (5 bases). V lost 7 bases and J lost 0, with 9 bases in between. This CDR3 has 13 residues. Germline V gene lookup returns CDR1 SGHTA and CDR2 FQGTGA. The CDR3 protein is CASIGAVNTEAFF. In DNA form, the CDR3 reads TGTGCCAGCATTGGGGCGGTGAACACTGAAGCTTTCTTT. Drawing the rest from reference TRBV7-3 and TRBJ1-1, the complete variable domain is GAGVSQTPSNKVTEKGKYVELRCDPISGHTALYWYRQSLGQGPEFLIYFQGTGAADDSGLPNDRFFAVRPEGSVSTLKIQRTERGDSAVYLCASIGAVNTEAFFGQGTRLTVV.

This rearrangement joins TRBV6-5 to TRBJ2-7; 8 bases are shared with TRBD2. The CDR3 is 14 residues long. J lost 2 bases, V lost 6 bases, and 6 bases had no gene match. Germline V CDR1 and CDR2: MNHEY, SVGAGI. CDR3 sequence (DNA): TGTGCCAGCAGCTATAGCGGGGAAGCCTACGAGCAGTACTTC. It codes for CASSYSGEAYEQYF.

CDR3: CASSSRVLYSYEQYF. CDR3 nucleotide sequence: TGTGCCAGCAGCTCTCGAGTTCTCTACTCCTACGAGCAGTACTTC. The V and J genes are TRBV13 and TRBJ2-7; D not certain. V gave up 4 bases and J gave up 0 bases, with 13 bases separating them. This CDR3 spans 15 amino acids. Germline assignment: CDR1 PRHDT and CDR2 FYEKMQ (reference sequence).

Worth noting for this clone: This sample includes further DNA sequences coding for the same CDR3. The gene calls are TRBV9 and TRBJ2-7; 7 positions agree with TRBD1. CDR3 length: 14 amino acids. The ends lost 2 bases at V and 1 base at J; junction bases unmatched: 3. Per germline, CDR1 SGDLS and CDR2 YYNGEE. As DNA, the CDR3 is TGTGCCAGCAGCGTTGGGACAGATTCCTACGAGCAGTACTTC. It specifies CASSVGTDSYEQYF.

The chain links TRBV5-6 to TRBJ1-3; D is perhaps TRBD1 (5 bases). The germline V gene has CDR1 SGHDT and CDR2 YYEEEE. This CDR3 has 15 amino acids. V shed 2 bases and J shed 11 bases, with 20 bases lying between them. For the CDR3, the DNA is TGTGCCAGCAGCTTCATGGGGTTCTCGCCGGGGGCCATATATTTT. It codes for CASSFMGFSPGAIYF. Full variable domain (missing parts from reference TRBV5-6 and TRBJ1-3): DAGVTQSPTHLIKTRGQQVTLRCSPKSGHDTVSWYQQALGQGPQFIFQYYEEEERQRGNFPDRFSGHQFPNYSSELNVNALLLGDSALYLCASSFMGFSPGAIYFGEGSWLTVV.

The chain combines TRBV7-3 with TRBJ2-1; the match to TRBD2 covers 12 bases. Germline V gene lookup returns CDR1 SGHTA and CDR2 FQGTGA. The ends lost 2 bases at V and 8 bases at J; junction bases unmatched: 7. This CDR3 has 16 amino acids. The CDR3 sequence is CASSLLSSGRGDEQFF. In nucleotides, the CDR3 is TGTGCCAGCAGCTTATTGTCTAGCGGGAGGGGCGATGAGCAGTTCTTC.

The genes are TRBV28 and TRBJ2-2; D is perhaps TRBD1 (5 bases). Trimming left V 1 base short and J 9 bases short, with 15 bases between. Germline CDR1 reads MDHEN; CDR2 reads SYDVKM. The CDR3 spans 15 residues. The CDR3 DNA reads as TGTGCCAGCAGTTTATCTCAGGGTTCTTACCGGGAGCTGTTTTTT. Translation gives CASSLSQGSYRELFF.